A selection of T cell receptor beta chains follows, all from one sample in a study of CXCR3-negative and CXCR3-positive naive CD8 T cells. TCRdb re-called the 5' RACE reads; one entry per CDR3 protein, DNA not given. This specimen shows 92,000 or so distinct CDR3 sequences; the ten leading clones hold 0.95% to 1.4%. The specimen sequenced was naive CXCR3- CD8+ T cells from blood. Receptor source: a human donor in good health. Some clones in this sample may be carry-over from other donors' samples. Both conserved end residues are part of each CDR3.

TRBV29-1	TRBJ2-2	CSTTGYTGELFF
TRBV30	TRBJ2-1	CAWSVPGPLSTGEQFF
TRBV2	TRBJ2-2	CASSEEGRGAGELFF
TRBV29-1	TRBJ2-7	CSVEERVLSSYEQYF
TRBV6-2/TRBV6-3	TRBJ2-3	CASSYGGSGDTQYF
TRBV7-9	TRBJ2-5	CASSSRDRVKTQYF
TRBV6-5	TRBJ2-7	CASSGDGYEQYF
TRBV29-1	TRBJ1-2	CSVEGPGTGYTF
TRBV12-3/TRBV12-4	TRBJ2-7	CASRDQGAPLYEQYF
TRBV20-1	TRBJ2-7	CSASQRGYRNDYEQYF
TRBV7-9	TRBJ2-5	CASIHERSVQETQYF
TRBV2	TRBJ2-1	CASVEGGIGEQFF
TRBV7-3	TRBJ1-2	CASRPSADRLLGYTF
TRBV29-1	TRBJ2-7	CSVEWDRGQDEQYF
TRBV7-9	TRBJ2-1	CASSFYPWQSGSYNEQFF
TRBV12-3/TRBV12-4	TRBJ1-6	CASSLGTGGSPLHF
TRBV12-3/TRBV12-4	TRBJ2-7	CASSLLRQGDYEQYF
TRBV27	TRBJ2-2	CAGQGSGTGELFF
TRBV11-2	TRBJ2-7	CASSPVGGRSYEQYF
TRBV6-5	TRBJ1-6	CASSATGQGALSPLHF
TRBV19	TRBJ1-2	CASSIAPTGPEGYTF
TRBV7-6	TRBJ1-2	CASGPGGPESNYGYTF
TRBV7-9	TRBJ1-2	CASTGINYGYTF
TRBV5-1	TRBJ2-4	CASSSVGEIDIQYF
TRBV7-9	TRBJ2-1	CASSLAGVGVDNEQFF
TRBV29-1	TRBJ1-2	CSVDQDYGYTF
TRBV15	TRBJ1-1	CATSRDRWQGATEAFF
TRBV12-3/TRBV12-4	TRBJ2-5	CASSQGLALQETQYF
TRBV30	TRBJ1-1	CAWAGGDNRVSTEAFF
TRBV9	TRBJ2-7	CASSEQGEYYYEQYF
TRBV20-1	TRBJ2-1	CSASRGGRYEQFF
TRBV29-1	TRBJ2-2	CSVQTGLNTGELFF
TRBV4-2	TRBJ2-1	CASSQDRTDPYPRFF